This T cell receptor (beta chain) is from a study of neurological immune-mediated disorders. TCRdb analysed the 5' RACE reads with MiXCR anew, one entry per CDR3 protein. The table includes 30,000 or so distinct CDR3 sequences, roughly 14% detected once. The sample holds many counts of this clonotype. The J segment lost 7 bases and the V segment lost 6 bases, leaving 8 bases of the junction unmatched. The CDR3 has 14 residues. Germline CDR1 is SGHTA and CDR2 is FQGNSA. The sequencing input was PBMCs. The clonotype originates from a man in his 70s in good health. This sequence joins TRBV7-2 and TRBJ2-3; TRBD1 matches 9 bases. DNA of the CDR3: TGTGCCAGCAGTAACAGGGGGCGAGTAAATACGCAGTATTTT. It is translated as CASSNRGRVNTQYF.